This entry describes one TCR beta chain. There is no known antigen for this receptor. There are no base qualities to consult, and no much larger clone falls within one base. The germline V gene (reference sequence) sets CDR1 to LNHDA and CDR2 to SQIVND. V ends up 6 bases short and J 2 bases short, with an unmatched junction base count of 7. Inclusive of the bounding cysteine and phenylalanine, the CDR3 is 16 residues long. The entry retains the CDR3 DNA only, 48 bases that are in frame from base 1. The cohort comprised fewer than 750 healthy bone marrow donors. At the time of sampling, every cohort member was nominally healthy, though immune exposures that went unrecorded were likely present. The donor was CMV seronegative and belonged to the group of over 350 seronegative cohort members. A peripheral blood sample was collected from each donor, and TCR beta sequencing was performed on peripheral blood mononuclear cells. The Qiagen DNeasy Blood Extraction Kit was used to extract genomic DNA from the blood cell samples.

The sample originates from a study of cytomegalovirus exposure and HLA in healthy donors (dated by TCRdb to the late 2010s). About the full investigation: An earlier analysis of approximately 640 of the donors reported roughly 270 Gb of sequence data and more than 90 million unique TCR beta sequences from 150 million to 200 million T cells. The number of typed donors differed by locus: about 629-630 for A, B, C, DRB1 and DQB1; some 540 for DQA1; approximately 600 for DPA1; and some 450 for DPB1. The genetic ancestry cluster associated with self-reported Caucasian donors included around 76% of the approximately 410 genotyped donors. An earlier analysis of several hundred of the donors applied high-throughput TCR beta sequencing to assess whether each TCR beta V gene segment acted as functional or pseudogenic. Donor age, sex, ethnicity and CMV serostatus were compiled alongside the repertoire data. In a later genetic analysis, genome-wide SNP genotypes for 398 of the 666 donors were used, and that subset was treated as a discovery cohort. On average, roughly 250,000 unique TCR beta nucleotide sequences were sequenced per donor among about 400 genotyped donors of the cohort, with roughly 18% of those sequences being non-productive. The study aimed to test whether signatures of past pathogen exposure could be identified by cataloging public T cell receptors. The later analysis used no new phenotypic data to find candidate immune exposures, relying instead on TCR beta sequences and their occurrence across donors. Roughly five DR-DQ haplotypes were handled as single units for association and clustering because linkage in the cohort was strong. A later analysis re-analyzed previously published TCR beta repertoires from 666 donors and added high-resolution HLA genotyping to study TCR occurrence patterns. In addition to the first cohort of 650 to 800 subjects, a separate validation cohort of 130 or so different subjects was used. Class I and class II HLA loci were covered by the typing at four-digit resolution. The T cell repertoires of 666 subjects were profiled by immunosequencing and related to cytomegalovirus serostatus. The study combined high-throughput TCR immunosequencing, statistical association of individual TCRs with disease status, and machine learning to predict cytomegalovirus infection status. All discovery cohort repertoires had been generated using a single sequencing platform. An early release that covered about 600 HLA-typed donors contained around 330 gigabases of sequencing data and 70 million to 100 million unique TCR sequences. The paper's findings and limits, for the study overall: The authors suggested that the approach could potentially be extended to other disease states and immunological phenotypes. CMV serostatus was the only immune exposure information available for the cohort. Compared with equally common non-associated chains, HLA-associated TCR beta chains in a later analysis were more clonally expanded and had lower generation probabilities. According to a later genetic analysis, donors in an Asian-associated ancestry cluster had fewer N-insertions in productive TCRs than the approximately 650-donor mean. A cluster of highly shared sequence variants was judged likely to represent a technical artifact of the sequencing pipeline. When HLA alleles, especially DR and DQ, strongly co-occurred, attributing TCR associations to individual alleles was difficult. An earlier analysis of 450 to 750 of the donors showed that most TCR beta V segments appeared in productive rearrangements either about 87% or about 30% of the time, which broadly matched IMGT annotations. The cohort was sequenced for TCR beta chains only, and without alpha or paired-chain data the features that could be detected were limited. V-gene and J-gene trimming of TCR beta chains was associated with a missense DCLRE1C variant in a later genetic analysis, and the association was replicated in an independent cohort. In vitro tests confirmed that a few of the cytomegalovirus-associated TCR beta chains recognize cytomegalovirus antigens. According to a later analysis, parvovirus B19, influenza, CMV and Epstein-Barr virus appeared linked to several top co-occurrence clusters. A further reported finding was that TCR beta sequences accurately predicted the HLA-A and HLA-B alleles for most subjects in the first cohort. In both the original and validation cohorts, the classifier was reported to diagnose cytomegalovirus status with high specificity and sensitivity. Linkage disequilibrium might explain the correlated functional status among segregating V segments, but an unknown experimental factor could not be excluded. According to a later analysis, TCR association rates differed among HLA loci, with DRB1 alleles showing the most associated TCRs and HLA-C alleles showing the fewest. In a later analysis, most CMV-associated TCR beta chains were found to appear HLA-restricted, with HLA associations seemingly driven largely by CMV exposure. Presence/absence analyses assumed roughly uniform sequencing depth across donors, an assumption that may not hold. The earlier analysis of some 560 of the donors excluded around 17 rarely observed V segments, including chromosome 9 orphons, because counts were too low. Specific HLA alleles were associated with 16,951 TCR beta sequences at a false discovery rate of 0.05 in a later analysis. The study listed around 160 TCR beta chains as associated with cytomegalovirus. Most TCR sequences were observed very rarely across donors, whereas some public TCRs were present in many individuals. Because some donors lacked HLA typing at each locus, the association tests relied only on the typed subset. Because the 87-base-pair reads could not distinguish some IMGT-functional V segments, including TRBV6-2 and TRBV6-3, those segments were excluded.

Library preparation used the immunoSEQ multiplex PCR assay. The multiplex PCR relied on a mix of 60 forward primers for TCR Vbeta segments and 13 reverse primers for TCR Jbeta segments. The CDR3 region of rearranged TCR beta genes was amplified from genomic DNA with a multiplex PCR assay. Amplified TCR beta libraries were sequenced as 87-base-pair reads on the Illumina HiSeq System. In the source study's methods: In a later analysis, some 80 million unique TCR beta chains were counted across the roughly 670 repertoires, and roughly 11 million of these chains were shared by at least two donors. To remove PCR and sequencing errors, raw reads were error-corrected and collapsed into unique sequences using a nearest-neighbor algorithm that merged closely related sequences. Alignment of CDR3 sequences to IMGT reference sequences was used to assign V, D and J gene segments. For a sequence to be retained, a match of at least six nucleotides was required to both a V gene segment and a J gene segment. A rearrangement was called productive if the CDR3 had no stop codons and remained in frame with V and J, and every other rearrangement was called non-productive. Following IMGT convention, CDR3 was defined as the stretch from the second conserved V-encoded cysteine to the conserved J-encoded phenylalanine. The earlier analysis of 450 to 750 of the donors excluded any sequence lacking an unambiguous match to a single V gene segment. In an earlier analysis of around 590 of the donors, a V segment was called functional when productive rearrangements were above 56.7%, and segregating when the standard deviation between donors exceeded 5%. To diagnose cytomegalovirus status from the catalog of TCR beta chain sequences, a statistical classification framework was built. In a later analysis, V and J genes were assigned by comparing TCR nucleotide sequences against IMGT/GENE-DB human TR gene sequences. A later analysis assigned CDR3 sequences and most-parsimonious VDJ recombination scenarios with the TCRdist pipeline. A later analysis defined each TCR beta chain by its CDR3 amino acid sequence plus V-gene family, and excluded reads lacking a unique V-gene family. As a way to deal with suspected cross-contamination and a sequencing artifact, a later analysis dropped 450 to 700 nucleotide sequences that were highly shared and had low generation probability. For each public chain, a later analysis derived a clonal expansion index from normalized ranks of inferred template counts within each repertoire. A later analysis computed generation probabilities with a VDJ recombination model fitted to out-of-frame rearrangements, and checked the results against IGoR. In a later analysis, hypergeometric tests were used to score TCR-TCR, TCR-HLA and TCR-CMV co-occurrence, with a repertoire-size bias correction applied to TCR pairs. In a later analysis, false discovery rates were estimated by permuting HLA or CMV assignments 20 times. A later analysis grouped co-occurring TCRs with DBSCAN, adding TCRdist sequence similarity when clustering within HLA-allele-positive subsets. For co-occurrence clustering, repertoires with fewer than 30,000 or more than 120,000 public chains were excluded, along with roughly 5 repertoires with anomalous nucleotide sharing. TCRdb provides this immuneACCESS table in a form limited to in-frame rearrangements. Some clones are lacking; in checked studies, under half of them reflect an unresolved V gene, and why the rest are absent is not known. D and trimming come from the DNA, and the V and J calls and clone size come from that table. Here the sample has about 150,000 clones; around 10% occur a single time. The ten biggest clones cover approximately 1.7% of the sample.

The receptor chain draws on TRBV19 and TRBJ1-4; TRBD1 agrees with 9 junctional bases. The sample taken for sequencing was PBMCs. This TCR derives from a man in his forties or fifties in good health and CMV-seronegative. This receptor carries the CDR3 CASRTGGMRTNEKLFF. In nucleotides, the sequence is TGTGCCAGTAGGACAGGGGGAATGAGGACTAATGAAAAACTGTTTTTT.